This T cell receptor beta chain was recorded in a study of cytomegalovirus exposure and HLA in healthy donors. Whole-study findings and limits: It was assumed in the presence/absence analyses that sequencing depth was roughly uniform across donors. Follow-up analysis seemed to connect common viral pathogens with several of the most significant clusters identified. Accurate HLA-A and HLA-B prediction from TCR beta sequences was reported for most subjects.

Each donor was healthy, and each was a bone marrow donor. Points on this clone: Its target is unknown.

Germline V lookup: CDR1 SGHRS, CDR2 YFSETQ. This CDR3 region has 15 residues. Trimming removed 4 bases from V and 5 bases from J; junction bases left unmatched: 6. Vbeta (60) and Jbeta (13) primers were used in the PCR. Libraries were prepared by immunoSEQ multiplex PCR; TCRdb keeps only in-frame clonotypes and omits some of them. The sample consists of about 160,000 clones, 77% of them appearing once. The sequence derives from a woman aged 40 to 50 in good health and CMV-seropositive. Sample: PBMCs. This chain joins TRBV5-1 and TRBJ2-5, with TRBD2 matching 12 bases. This chain's CDR3 is CASSPRTSGMETQYF. The CDR3 coding sequence is TGCGCCAGCAGCCCTCGGACTAGCGGGATGGAGACCCAGTACTTC.